The T cell receptor beta chain described here comes from a study of T cells in Graves' hyperthyroidism and ophthalmopathy. Study-wide results and caveats: Ophthalmopathy stood apart from stable hyperthyroidism in a 13 V-J model.

Germline CDR1 reads MNHNS; CDR2 reads SASEGT. CDR3 size: 13 residues. The V end lost 1 base, the J end lost 4 bases, and 8 bases lay between the germline ends. Using RNA transcripts as the source, TCR beta CDR3 regions were amplified. A first-round RT-PCR of the TCR CDR3 used the HTBI primer set. MiXCR, run by TCRdb on the multiplex PCR reads, gives a single entry per CDR3 protein. Of hundreds of thousands of distinct CDR3 sequences listed, over 12% are singletons. A Clinical Activity Score of at least 3, a NOSPECS grade of at least 4 and a duration under 3 months were recorded in the ophthalmopathy patients. Lactation, pregnancy, other autoimmune disease or uncontrolled infection led to exclusion of patients. As for this clonotype: Its antigen is not identified.

The chain joins TRBV6-1 to TRBJ2-7; D gene unclear. The TCR originated in a woman aged 40 to 50 with Graves' ophthalmopathy. Specimen: blood. CDR3 DNA sequence: TGTGCCAGCAGTGAAGGAATAGCATACGAGCAGTACTTC. Translation: CASSEGIAYEQYF.